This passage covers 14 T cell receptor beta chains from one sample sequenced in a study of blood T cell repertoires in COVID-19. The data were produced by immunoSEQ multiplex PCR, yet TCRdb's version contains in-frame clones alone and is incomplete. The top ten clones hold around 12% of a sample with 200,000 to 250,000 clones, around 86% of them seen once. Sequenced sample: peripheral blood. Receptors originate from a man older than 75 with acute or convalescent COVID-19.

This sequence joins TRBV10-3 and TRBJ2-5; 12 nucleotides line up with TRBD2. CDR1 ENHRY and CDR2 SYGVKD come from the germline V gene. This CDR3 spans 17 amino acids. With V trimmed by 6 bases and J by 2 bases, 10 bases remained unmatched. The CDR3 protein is CAIRPSHGLAGQETQYF. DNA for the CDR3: TGTGCCATCAGGCCGTCCCATGGACTAGCGGGGCAAGAGACCCAGTACTTC.

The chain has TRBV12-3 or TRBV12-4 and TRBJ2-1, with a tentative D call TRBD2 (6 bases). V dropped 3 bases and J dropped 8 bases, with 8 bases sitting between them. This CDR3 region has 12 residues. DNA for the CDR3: TGTGCCAGCAGTTTCGCGGGGTATGAGCAGTTCTTC. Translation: CASSFAGYEQFF.

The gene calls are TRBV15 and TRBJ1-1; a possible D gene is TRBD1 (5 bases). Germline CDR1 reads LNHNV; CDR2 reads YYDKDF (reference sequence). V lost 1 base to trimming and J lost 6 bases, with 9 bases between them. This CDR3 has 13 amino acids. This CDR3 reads CATSRGGDAEAFF. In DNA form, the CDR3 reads TGTGCCACCAGCAGAGGGGGGGACGCTGAAGCTTTCTTT.

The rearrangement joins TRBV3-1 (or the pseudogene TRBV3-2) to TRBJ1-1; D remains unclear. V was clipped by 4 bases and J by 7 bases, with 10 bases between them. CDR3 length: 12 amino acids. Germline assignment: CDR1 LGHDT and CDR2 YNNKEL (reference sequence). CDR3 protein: CASSPRRGEAFF. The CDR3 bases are TGTGCCAGCAGCCCCCGGCGGGGTGAAGCTTTCTTT.

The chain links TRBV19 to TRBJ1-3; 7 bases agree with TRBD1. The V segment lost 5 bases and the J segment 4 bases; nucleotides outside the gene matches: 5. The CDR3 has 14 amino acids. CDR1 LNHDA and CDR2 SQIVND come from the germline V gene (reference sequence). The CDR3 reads CASSSQGNGNTIYF. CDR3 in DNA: TGTGCCAGTAGTTCACAGGGGAACGGAAACACCATATATTTT.

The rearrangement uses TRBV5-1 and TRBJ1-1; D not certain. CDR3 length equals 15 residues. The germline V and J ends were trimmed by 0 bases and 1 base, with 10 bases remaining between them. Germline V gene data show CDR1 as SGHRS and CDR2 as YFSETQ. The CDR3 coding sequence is TGCGCCAGCAGCTTGGATGCAGGTGGGAACACTGAAGCTTTCTTT. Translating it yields CASSLDAGGNTEAFF.

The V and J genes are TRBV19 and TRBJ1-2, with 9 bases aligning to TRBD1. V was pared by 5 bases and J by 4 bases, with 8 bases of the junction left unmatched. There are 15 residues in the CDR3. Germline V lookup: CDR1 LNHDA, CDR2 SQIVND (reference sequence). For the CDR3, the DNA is TGTGCCAGTAGTTCTACCGACAGGGGGTCCTATGGCTACACCTTC. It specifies CASSSTDRGSYGYTF.

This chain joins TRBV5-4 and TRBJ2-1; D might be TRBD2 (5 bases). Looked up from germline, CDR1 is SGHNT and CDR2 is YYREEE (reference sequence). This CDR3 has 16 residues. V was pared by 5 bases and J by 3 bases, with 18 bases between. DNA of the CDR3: TGTGCCAGCAGGCCCTTGGGCCTAGCAGACTACAATGAGCAGTTCTTC. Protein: CASRPLGLADYNEQFF.

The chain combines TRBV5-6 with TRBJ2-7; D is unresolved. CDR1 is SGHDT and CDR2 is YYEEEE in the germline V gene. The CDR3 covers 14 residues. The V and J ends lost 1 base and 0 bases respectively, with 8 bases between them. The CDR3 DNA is TGTGCCAGCAGCTTGCGGCCTAGCTCCTACGAGCAGTACTTC. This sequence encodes CASSLRPSSYEQYF. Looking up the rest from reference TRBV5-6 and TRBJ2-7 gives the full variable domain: DAGVTQSPTHLIKTRGQQVTLRCSPKSGHDTVSWYQQALGQGPQFIFQYYEEEERQRGNFPDRFSGHQFPNYSSELNVNALLLGDSALYLCASSLRPSSYEQYFGPGTRLTVT.

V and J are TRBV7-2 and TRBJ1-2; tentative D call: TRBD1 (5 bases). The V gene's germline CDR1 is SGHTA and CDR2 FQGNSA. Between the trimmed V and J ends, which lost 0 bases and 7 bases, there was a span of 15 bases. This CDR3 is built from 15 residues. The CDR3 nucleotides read TGTGCCAGCAGCTTAGCTATACAGGCACCGGGTGGCTACACCTTC. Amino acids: CASSLAIQAPGGYTF.

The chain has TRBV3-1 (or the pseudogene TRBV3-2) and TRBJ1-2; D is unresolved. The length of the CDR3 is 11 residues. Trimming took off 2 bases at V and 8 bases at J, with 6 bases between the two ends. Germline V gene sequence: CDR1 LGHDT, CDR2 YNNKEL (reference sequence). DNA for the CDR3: TGTGCCAGCAGCCAAAGCACCGGCTACACCTTC. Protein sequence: CASSQSTGYTF.

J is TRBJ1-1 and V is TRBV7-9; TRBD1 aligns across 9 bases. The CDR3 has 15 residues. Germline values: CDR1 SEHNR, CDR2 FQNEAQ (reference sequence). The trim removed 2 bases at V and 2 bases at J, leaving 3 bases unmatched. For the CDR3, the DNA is TGTGCCAGCAGCTTACGGACAGGGGAAAACACTGAAGCTTTCTTT. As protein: CASSLRTGENTEAFF.

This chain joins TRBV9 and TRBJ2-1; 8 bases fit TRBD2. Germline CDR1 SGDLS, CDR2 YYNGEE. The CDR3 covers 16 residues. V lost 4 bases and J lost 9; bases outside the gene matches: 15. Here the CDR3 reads CASSTPPGSGETEQFF. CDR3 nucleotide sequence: TGTGCCAGCAGCACCCCCCCTGGTAGCGGGGAGACTGAGCAGTTCTTC.

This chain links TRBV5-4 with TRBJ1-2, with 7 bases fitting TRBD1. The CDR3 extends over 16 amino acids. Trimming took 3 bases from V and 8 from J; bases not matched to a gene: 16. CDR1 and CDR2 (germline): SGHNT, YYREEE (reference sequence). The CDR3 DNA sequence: TGTGCCAGCAGCTCGGGACAGAGGATCTTATGGGAGGGCTACACCTTC. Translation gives CASSSGQRILWEGYTF.